This T cell receptor (beta chain) stems from a study of T cell responses to AZD1222 COVID-19 vaccine (dated by TCRdb to about 2021). With respect to the entire study: AZD1222 recipients with second doses at about 4 weeks or about 12 weeks were pooled, because spike-specific TCR depth and breadth did not differ between schedules. A total of around 240 trial participants underwent TCR sequencing, of whom some 210 received two doses of AZD1222 and about 26 received two doses of the MenACWY control vaccine. Enrollment into the trials was organized by age into subgroups of 18-55, 56-69 and 70-plus years, and those subgroups contained roughly 150, 30 and 60 TCR-sequenced participants, respectively. Study-wide findings and limitations: After two AZD1222 doses, both the breadth and the depth of spike-specific TCRs were significantly higher than at day 0 and than in MenACWY recipients. The whole spike protein was spanned by vaccine-associated CD4 TCRs, and dominant responses were seen in regions 160-218 and 743-854. In the small 56-69-year group, the increase in depth fell short of significance, most likely because of low power. Only five or six AZD1222 recipients were SARS-CoV-2 seropositive at baseline, limiting conclusions about previously exposed vaccinees. Nearly half of unique spike-specific TCRs reportedly recognized epitopes outside regions mutated in the B.1.351 and B.1.1.7 variants. Participants were mostly white British, with more females than males. The authors suggested clonal diversity may have been underestimated. Because no samples from the day 14 peak response were available, repertoires could be characterized only after the peak T cell response.

What the time point label conveys for this sample: baseline before first vaccination. Vaccinee samples were obtained from the UK trials COV001 and COV002, which included a single-blind randomized controlled phase 2/3 trial of AZD1222 (ChAdOx1 nCoV-19) in healthy adults. Trial participant PBMC samples were collected at day 0 and day 28 after the second dose for TCRbeta chain sequencing. Deletion took 4 bases off V and 15 bases off J, with a span of 22 bases between the germline ends. The CDR1 and CDR2 encoded by the germline V gene are LGHNA and YSLEER. The CDR3 covers 14 residues, taking in both the cysteine and the phenylalanine. Of all the DNA, just the CDR3 is kept, 42 bases in frame from base 1. The CDR3 regions of human TCRbeta chains were analyzed by immunosequencing. As for the original processing: TCRs in the repertoires were matched against a reference library of SARS-CoV-2-specific TCRs that had been generated with the MIRA antigen-specificity platform. Breadth was defined as the fraction of unique TCRs that were SARS-CoV-2-associated. Depth was defined as the fraction of total T cells that were SARS-CoV-2-associated. Using the MIRA data, each spike-specific TCR was mapped to the spike region that the TCR reacts to and placed in a CD4 or CD8 class. Log10-transformed breadth and depth values were compared by one-way ANOVA with Sidak's multiple comparisons tests. TCRdb's version of the immuneACCESS table is confined to in-frame rearrangements and falls short of the full clone set. An unresolved V gene accounts for under half of the shortfall where checked; the remainder is of unknown origin. Clone size and V and J calls were adopted from that table, with D and trimming inferred from the DNA. The sample table shows approximately 92,000 clones, and around 90% are seen once. The ten largest clones represent over 20% of the sample.

For this clone: No cognate antigen has been identified for it. Within one base of it there is no much larger clone, and no base qualities were kept.

The specimen comprised peripheral blood, sampled on day 0 of AZD1222 vaccination. The receptor was derived from an adult in good health. The V and J genes are TRBV4-3 and TRBJ2-1; possibly the D gene is TRBD2, per 5 matching bases. For the CDR3, the sequence is CASSPLRASDVLFF. The bases are TGCGCCAGCAGCCCCCTGAGGGCCTCAGACGTGTTGTTCTTC.